This note documents a single TCR beta chain sequence. Its antigen is as yet unknown. This same CDR3 is encoded by further DNA sequences in the sample. Germline V CDR1 and CDR2: SNHLY, FYNNEI. With 5 bases clipped from V and 5 bases from J, the junction kept 3 bases outside the gene matches. This CDR3 has 15 residues. Sorted-subset replicate PCR reactions contained roughly 190 ng DNA, corresponding to approximately 30,000 T cell genomes. Measured with immunoSEQ multiplex PCR; TCRdb has only the in-frame clones, and not every one. The profile shows 2 million or so clones, 90% to 95% of them singletons. This entry belongs to a study of shared clonotypes between healthy human individuals. For the study at large: For every donor, three CD4 naive, three CD4 memory, two CD8 naive and one CD8 memory plates were used. Findings of the study overall: Shared clonotypes across all four donors exceeded non-shared ones in generation probability. Generally, estimated richness proved larger in naive subsets than it did in memory subsets.

Sequenced sample: naive CD4+ T cells sorted from blood. Subset in this sample: CD45RA+ positively selected. This clonotype was sampled from a man aged 18 to 30 in good health. The V gene is TRBV2, the J gene TRBJ2-2; the match to TRBD2 covers 12 bases. The CDR3 DNA reads as TGTGCCAGCAGTCGACTAGCGGGAGATACCGGGGAGCTGTTTTTT. This gives the protein CASSRLAGDTGELFF. The variable domain in full, with the rest retrieved from reference TRBV2 and TRBJ2-2, is EPEVTQTPSHQVTQMGQEVILRCVPISNHLYFYWYRQILGQKVEFLVSFYNNEISEKSEIFDDQFSVERPDGSNFTLKIRSTKLEDSAMYFCASSRLAGDTGELFFGEGSRLTVL.